One and the same sample provided the 23 T cell receptor beta chains below, sequenced in a study of cytomegalovirus exposure and HLA in healthy donors. Here immunoSEQ multiplex PCR was the method, and the copy in TCRdb shows in-frame clones only, minus some. The sample lists about 56,000 clones, 90% to 95% occurring once. Sequencing used PBMCs. The origin of the receptors is a young woman in good health and CMV-seronegative.

The rearrangement uses TRBV7-6 and TRBJ1-5; D not certain. The CDR3 totals 13 residues. The germline V gene has CDR1 SGHVS and CDR2 FNYEAQ. V gave up 3 bases and J gave up 1 base, with 4 bases separating them. CDR3 sequence (DNA): TGTGCCAGCAGCTTTTCGAGCAATCAGCCCCAGCATTTT. Protein sequence: CASSFSSNQPQHF.

The V call is TRBV7-2, the J call TRBJ2-1; a weak D match, TRBD1 (5 bases). Trimming removed 2 bases at V and 4 bases at J, with 15 bases between. The V gene's germline CDR1 is SGHTA and CDR2 FQGNSA. The CDR3 has 16 residues. The chain's CDR3 is CASSLYIRAGYNEQFF. The DNA for the CDR3 is TGTGCCAGCAGCTTATATATCAGGGCTGGTTACAATGAGCAGTTCTTC.

This clone has a single count. The J gene is TRBJ1-1, the V gene TRBV18, with 8 bases identical to TRBD1. The germline V gene has CDR1 KGHSH and CDR2 LQKENI. Trimming at V came to 0 bases and at J to 1 base, leaving 10 bases not matched to a gene. This CDR3 comprises 18 residues. Here the CDR3 DNA reads TGTGCCAGCTCACCACCCAGAGGACAGGGATTAAAGAACACTGAAGCTTTCTTT. Translated: CASSPPRGQGLKNTEAFF.

The V call is TRBV30, the J call TRBJ2-1; the match to TRBD2 covers 7 bases. The germline V gene encodes CDR1 GTSNPN and CDR2 SVGIG (reference sequence). V gave up 3 bases and J gave up 7 bases; unmatched junction bases: 9. The CDR3 runs to 14 residues. CDR3 protein: CAWRGRGSSNEQFF. CDR3 DNA sequence: TGTGCCTGGAGAGGGAGGGGTAGCAGTAATGAGCAGTTCTTC.

The chain recombines TRBV5-1 with TRBJ2-3; no firm D call. The CDR3 length is 14 residues. From germline, CDR1 is SGHRS and CDR2 YFSETQ. V shed 0 bases and J shed 0 bases, with 5 bases lying between them. The CDR3 reads CASSLGGSTDTQYF. CDR3 bases: TGCGCCAGCAGCTTGGGAGGTAGCACAGATACGCAGTATTTT.

The gene calls are TRBV30 and TRBJ2-1, with 12 nucleotides matching TRBD2. V was clipped by 0 bases and J by 8 bases; unmatched bases: 5. The CDR3 covers 15 residues. The V gene's germline CDR1 is GTSNPN and CDR2 SVGIG (reference sequence). CDR3 in amino acids: CAWSVPSGRADEQFF. The CDR3 bases are TGTGCCTGGAGTGTACCTAGCGGGAGGGCAGATGAGCAGTTCTTC.

Details on this clone: The germline gene is not matched at one end of the junction; a read error may be the cause. The rearrangement uses TRBV7-2 and TRBJ1-2; D is unclear. This CDR3 contains 14 residues. The germline CDR1 and CDR2 sequences are SGHTA and FQGNSA. The chain's CDR3 is CVSSLGAAEGGYTF. In DNA, the CDR3 is TGTGTCAGCAGCTTAGGTGCAGCCGAGGGTGGCTACACCTTC.

The rearrangement uses TRBV2 and TRBJ1-2; no reliable D call. Between the trimmed V and J ends, which lost 3 bases and 2 bases, there was a span of 10 bases. CDR1 and CDR2 (germline): SNHLY, FYNNEI. The CDR3 contains 14 residues. CDR3 DNA sequence: TGTGCCAGCAGTGAGAGGGCGGGAAACTATGGCTACACCTTC. Protein sequence: CASSERAGNYGYTF.

V usage is TRBV19 and J usage is TRBJ2-4; D is unresolved. CDR3 length: 17 amino acids. The V and J ends lost 5 bases and 0 bases respectively, with 17 bases between them. The germline gives CDR1 LNHDA, CDR2 SQIVND (reference sequence). The CDR3 here is CASSPFVSQLAKNIQYF. Written as DNA, the CDR3 is TGTGCCAGTAGTCCCTTTGTTTCACAGCTAGCCAAAAACATTCAGTACTTC.

This rearrangement joins TRBV5-5 to TRBJ2-3; D is unclear. Germline CDR1 SGHKS, CDR2 YYEKEE (reference sequence). CDR3 size: 12 residues. Trimming cost V 0 bases and J 5 bases, with 4 bases left between them. The CDR3 sequence is CASSLALDTQYF. CDR3 in DNA: TGTGCCAGCAGCTTGGCCCTAGATACGCAGTATTTT.

The rearrangement uses TRBV10-3 and TRBJ2-5; TRBD1 agrees at 7 bases. V dropped 4 bases and J dropped 1; count of bases not matched to a gene: 9. CDR1 and CDR2 from the germline V gene are ENHRY and SYGVKD. This CDR3 is 16 amino acids long. CDR3 amino acids: CAISGRDRRSQETQYF. CDR3 nucleotide sequence: TGTGCCATCAGTGGCCGGGACAGACGTTCCCAAGAGACCCAGTACTTC.

The V gene is TRBV19, the J gene TRBJ1-2; D gene unclear. The V and J ends lost 3 bases and 4 bases respectively, with 6 bases between them. Germline assignment: CDR1 LNHDA and CDR2 SQIVND (reference sequence). The CDR3 is 12 amino acids. The CDR3 here is CASSISVYGYTF. The CDR3 nucleotides are TGTGCCAGTAGTATTAGTGTCTATGGCTACACCTTC.

V is TRBV7-9 and J is TRBJ2-1; D gene ambiguous. CDR1 SEHNR and CDR2 FQNEAQ come from the germline V gene (reference sequence). V lost 1 base, J lost 5 bases, and 12 bases lay in between. There are 15 residues in the CDR3. The CDR3 spells CASSLGAGSDNEQFF. CDR3 nucleotides: TGTGCCAGCAGCTTAGGGGCTGGATCTGACAATGAGCAGTTCTTC. Based on the CDR3 plus reference TRBV7-9 and TRBJ2-1, the full variable domain is DTGVSQNPRHKITKRGQNVTFRCDPISEHNRLYWYRQTLGQGPEFLTYFQNEAQLEKSRLLSDRFSAERPKGSFSTLEIQRTEQGDSAMYLCASSLGAGSDNEQFFGPGTRLTVL.

This chain joins TRBV7-2 and TRBJ2-4; unclear D gene. In germline, CDR1 is SGHTA, CDR2 FQGNSA. V lost 5 bases and J lost 0, with 14 bases in between. The CDR3 length is 16 residues. The CDR3, as DNA: TGTGCCAGCAGCCAAACGCCAACAGTAGCCAAAAACATTCAGTACTTC. Translated, it gives CASSQTPTVAKNIQYF. The full variable domain, in which reference TRBV7-2 and TRBJ2-4 provide the parts outside the CDR3, is GAGVSQSPSNKVTEKGKDVELRCDPISGHTALYWYRQSLGQGLEFLIYFQGNSAPDKSGLPSDRFSAERTGGSVSTLTIQRTQQEDSAVYLCASSQTPTVAKNIQYFGAGTRLSVL.

The chain joins TRBV14 to TRBJ1-3, with no clear D. Trimming stripped 4 bases from V and 0 bases from J, with 13 bases between. Germline CDR1 SGHDN, CDR2 FVKESK. This CDR3 comprises 16 residues. The DNA for the CDR3 is TGTGCCAGCAGCCGACGCGGGCGGGACTCTGGAAACACCATATATTTT. This codes for CASSRRGRDSGNTIYF.

In nucleotides, the CDR3 is TGCGCCAGCAGCCACTCCCGGACAGGGGGGTATGGCTACACCTTC. Its protein product is CASSHSRTGGYGYTF. This sequence joins TRBV4-3 and TRBJ1-2, with 10 bases lining up with TRBD1. This CDR3 has 15 amino acids. Germline CDR1 and CDR2: LGHNA and YSLEER. Trimming cost V 3 bases and J 5 bases; bases outside gene matches: 6.

This chain links TRBV4-1 with TRBJ2-7, with D possibly being TRBD2 (7 bases). In germline, CDR1 is MGHRA, CDR2 YSYEKL. CDR3 size: 17 residues. Trimming left V 0 bases short and J 2 bases short, with 17 bases between. In nucleotides, the CDR3 is TGCGCCAGCAGCCAAGATCATTTCGGGGGGCTCCCCTACGAGCAGTACTTC. Its translation is CASSQDHFGGLPYEQYF.

This clone was found once. The rearrangement uses TRBV2 and TRBJ1-2, with D possibly TRBD1 on 5 matching bases. The CDR3 runs 14 residues. Trimming took 3 bases from V and 4 from J, leaving 12 bases between them. The V gene's germline CDR1 is SNHLY and CDR2 FYNNEI. The CDR3 protein is CASSEAGFGYGYTF. The CDR3 nucleotides are TGTGCCAGCAGTGAGGCAGGGTTTGGCTATGGCTACACCTTC.

J is TRBJ2-3 and V is TRBV10-2; 7 nucleotides align to TRBD2. V dropped 8 bases and J dropped 0; count of bases not matched to a gene: 8. Looked up from germline, CDR1 is WSHSY and CDR2 is SAAADI. The CDR3 is 15 residues long. This CDR3 is CASLRWGGSTDTQYF. Written as DNA, the CDR3 is TGCGCCAGCCTCAGGTGGGGGGGTAGCACAGATACGCAGTATTTT.

The chain uses TRBV27 and TRBJ2-7; tentatively, D is TRBD2 (6 bases). Germline CDR1 and CDR2: MNHEY and SMNVEV (reference sequence). CDR3 length: 12 residues. With 3 bases removed from V and 6 bases from J, the gap between germline ends came to 9 bases. The CDR3: CASSFLGGEQYV. CDR3 DNA: TGTGCCAGCAGTTTCCTGGGAGGCGAGCAGTACGTC.

This rearrangement joins TRBV9 to TRBJ2-1; 10 nucleotides line up with TRBD2. V shed 3 bases and J 7 bases; nucleotides not matched to a gene: 7. This CDR3 comprises 15 residues. Germline V gene data show CDR1 as SGDLS and CDR2 as YYNGEE. The DNA of the CDR3 is TGTGCCAGCAGCGCCCCAGCGGGGGGGCCGAATGAGCAGTTCTTC. It specifies CASSAPAGGPNEQFF. Full variable domain (outside the CDR3, taken from reference TRBV9 and TRBJ2-1): DSGVTQTPKHLITATGQRVTLRCSPRSGDLSVYWYQQSLDQGLQFLIQYYNGEERAKGNILERFSAQQFPDLHSELNLSSLELGDSALYFCASSAPAGGPNEQFFGPGTRLTVL.

This chain joins TRBV19 and TRBJ1-5, with D unresolved. The CDR3 sequence is 14 residues long. V was trimmed by 6 bases and J by 3 bases, leaving 12 bases between them. Germline V gene data show CDR1 as LNHDA and CDR2 as SQIVND (reference sequence). The CDR3 region has the DNA TGTGCCAGTAGGACAAGAACCCTCAATCAGCCCCAGCATTTT. This gives the protein CASRTRTLNQPQHF.

This clone has a handful of counts. This rearrangement joins TRBV9 to TRBJ2-3; 8 nucleotides align to TRBD2. The CDR3 covers 16 residues. The germline V gene encodes CDR1 SGDLS and CDR2 YYNGEE. The V and J ends lost 0 bases and 2 bases, in that order; junction bases with no gene match: 5. CDR3 residues: CASSVGAGGNTDTQYF. The CDR3, as DNA: TGTGCCAGCAGCGTAGGGGCGGGGGGTAACACAGATACGCAGTATTTT.